The sequence of this T cell receptor (beta chain) was determined in a study of shared clonotypes between healthy human individuals. Memory CD4+ cells were the fraction left after CD45RA+ naive selection. For each subset, genomic DNA was distributed in equal portions over several immunoSEQ plates. The protocol was immunoSEQ multiplex PCR, while the TCRdb copy is restricted to in-frame clones and leaves out a portion. This table holds 850,000 to 1,100,000 clones, approximately 80% found once. The V gene end was trimmed by 6 bases and the J gene end by 2 bases; junction bases not matched to a gene: 9. CDR1 and CDR2 (germline): SNHLY, FYNNEI. CDR3 length: 15 amino acids. With respect to this clone: The antigen is unknown. The same CDR3 can be traced to other DNA sequences in this sample.

Study-level results: Investigators collected only blood, and repertoires in tissues likely differ. Sequencing depth was expected to affect clonotype sharing among donors.

The receptor's source is a man aged 18 to 35 in good health. Some clones in this sample may be carry-over from other donors' samples. V and J are TRBV2 and TRBJ1-2, with 7 nucleotides matching TRBD1. Sequencing was done on a sample of memory CD4+ T cells from PBMCs. The subset is: CD45RA-negative fraction. CDR3 bases: TGTGCCAGCAGCTATAACAGGGGTCCAAACTATGGCTACACCTTC. Its translation: CASSYNRGPNYGYTF. The full variable domain, rest sourced from reference TRBV2 and TRBJ1-2, is EPEVTQTPSHQVTQMGQEVILRCVPISNHLYFYWYRQILGQKVEFLVSFYNNEISEKSEIFDDQFSVERPDGSNFTLKIRSTKLEDSAMYFCASSYNRGPNYGYTFGSGTRLTVV.